This TCR beta chain was identified during a study of response to subunit inactivated influenza vaccine (dated by TCRdb to 2016 to 2018). In the study overall: Deep quantitative profiling of the T cell receptor repertoire was used in the study to follow responses to a trivalent subunit inactivated influenza vaccine. Paper-wide results and their limitations: It was suggested by the authors that each seasonal influenza vaccination may recruit only a limited number of new T cells.

Relative to germline, V is 6 bases shorter and J is 0 bases shorter, with 12 bases between their ends. From cysteine to phenylalanine, the CDR3 is 15 amino acids long. Only CDR3 DNA is held: 45 bases, read in frame from base 1. Library creation used RT-PCR. This sample was sequenced with an Illumina HiSeq 2500. The raw public data were reprocessed by TCRdb itself: fastp quality trimming at Q25, MiXCR clonotype calling, in-frame beta chains only. One record per CDR3 amino acid sequence lists the most common genes and DNA. Present in this sample are around 710,000 distinct CDR3 sequences, 11% to 15% of which were seen just once. Of the sample, 5.5% to 8% is held by the ten largest clones. In its sample, this clonotype was seen a few times. It lacks a known antigen. Per-base qualities were not stored, and no clone one base away is much larger.

The receptor was isolated from a man aged 45-60 years who received an inactivated influenza vaccine. Donor details come from another sample of the same person, matched by shared clones. Sequenced here: PBMCs from blood, sampled 14 to 15 days before vaccination. This sequence uses TRBV12-3 or TRBV12-4 and TRBJ1-5; the D segment could be TRBD1, given 5 matching bases. This receptor has the CDR3 CASRTVTDSNQPQHF. The DNA sequence follows: TGTGCCAGCAGGACAGTTACGGATAGCAATCAGCCCCAGCATTTT.